These 2 T cell receptor beta chains came from one sample sequenced in a study of blood T cell repertoires in COVID-19. Data came from immunoSEQ multiplex PCR; TCRdb stores just in-frame clones and leaves some out. The sample has hundreds of thousands of clones, 80% to 90% seen once. Sequencing used peripheral blood. The source of these receptors is a woman aged 70-85 years with COVID-19, enrolled during active disease.

This chain joins TRBV5-1 and TRBJ2-5; 11 bases line up with TRBD2. The CDR3 has 15 residues. The J segment lost 4 bases and the V segment lost 5 bases, leaving 7 bases of the junction unmatched. Germline CDR1 is SGHRS and CDR2 is YFSETQ. This chain's CDR3 is CASRGGLAEGETQYF. The CDR3 bases are TGCGCCAGCAGGGGGGGACTAGCGGAGGGAGAGACCCAGTACTTC. The full variable domain, rest sourced from reference TRBV5-1 and TRBJ2-5, is KAGVTQTPRYLIKTRGQQVTLSCSPISGHRSVSWYQQTPGQGLQFLFEYFSETQRNKGNFPGRFSGRQFSNSRSEMNVSTLELGDSALYLCASRGGLAEGETQYFGPGTRLLVL.

The V call is TRBV5-1, the J call TRBJ2-5; TRBD2 matches at 11 bases. Per germline, CDR1 SGHRS and CDR2 YFSETQ. The CDR3 runs to 17 residues. The junction had 9 bases not matched to a gene; V was cut back by 0 bases and J by 5 bases. The CDR3 DNA is TGCGCCAGCAGCTTGGAGGGTAGCGGGGGGGCGCGTGAGACCCAGTACTTC. The encoded protein is CASSLEGSGGARETQYF.